This T cell receptor beta chain derives from a study of identical twins. Study-level points and caveats: The authors drew conclusions from cross-sectional statistical analysis rather than following the same donors.

It was template switching that added a universal primer site, and there were unique molecular identifiers on the cDNA. TCRdb analysed the 5' RACE reads with MiXCR anew, one entry per CDR3 protein. The sample has 450,000 to 650,000 distinct CDR3 sequences; 13% to 15% are singletons. This clonotype came up many times. The antigen is undetermined. Healthy Caucasian donors formed the entire cohort. Trimming removed 4 bases at V and 0 bases at J, with 9 bases between. The germline CDR1 and CDR2 sequences are SQVTM and ANQGSEA. This CDR3 has 13 amino acids. These data also formed part of another study, on yellow fever vaccine responses in identical twins. This second report adds: In identical twins, vaccine T cell responses appeared partly shared and partly individual.

The receptor was derived from a woman aged 18-35 years in good health. The chain links TRBV29-1 to TRBJ1-2; D may be TRBD1 (6 bases). The material sequenced was CD4+ T cells sorted from blood. As DNA, the CDR3 is TGCAGCGTTGCTCAGGGGACTAACTATGGCTACACCTTC. This sequence encodes CSVAQGTNYGYTF.